This TCR beta chain was documented in a study of Graves' ophthalmopathy and Graves' hyperthyroidism. This clonotype was observed at least ten times. The study amplified TCR beta CDR3 regions using RNA transcripts. Amplification began with first-round RT-PCR using HTBI primers, then second-round multiplex PCR was performed. One entry per CDR3 protein, called by TCRdb with MiXCR from the multiplex PCR reads. Here the sample spans roughly 400,000 distinct CDR3 sequences, roughly 17% being singletons. The V end was cut by 3 bases, the J end by 0 bases, with 0 bases between. The CDR3 is 12 residues long. Isolation of PBMCs was performed using 9 to 10 ml of fresh peripheral blood.

The receptor was derived from an adult woman with stable Graves' hyperthyroidism. Sequencing was done on a sample of peripheral blood. The J gene is TRBJ1-3, the V gene TRBV12-3 or TRBV12-4; the D is unclear. CDR3 loop: CASSFSGNTIYF. The CDR3 DNA reads as TGTGCCAGCAGTTTCTCTGGAAACACCATATATTTT.